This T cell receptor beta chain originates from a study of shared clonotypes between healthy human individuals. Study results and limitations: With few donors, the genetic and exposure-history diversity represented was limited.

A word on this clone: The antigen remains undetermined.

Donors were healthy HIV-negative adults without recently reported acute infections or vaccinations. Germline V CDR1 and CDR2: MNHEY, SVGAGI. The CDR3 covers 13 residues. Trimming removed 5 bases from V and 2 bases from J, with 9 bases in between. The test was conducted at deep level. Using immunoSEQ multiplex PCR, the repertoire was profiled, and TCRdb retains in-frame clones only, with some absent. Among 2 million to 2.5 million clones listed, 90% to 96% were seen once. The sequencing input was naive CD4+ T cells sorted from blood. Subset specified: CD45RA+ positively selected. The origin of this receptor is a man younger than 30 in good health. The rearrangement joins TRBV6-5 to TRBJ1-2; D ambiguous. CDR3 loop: CASSQAGNYGYTF. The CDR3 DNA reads TGTGCCAGCAGTCAGGCAGGAAACTATGGCTACACCTTC.